Sequencing of this T cell receptor (beta chain) was carried out in a study of Ad26.COV2.S vaccination and SARS-CoV-2 variants (dated by TCRdb to the early 2020s). Notes on the research overall: Vaccine-arm donors were drawn from COV1001, a multicentre, randomized, double-blind, placebo-controlled phase I-IIa trial of Ad26.COV2.S in healthy adults. Ad26.COV2.S was administered intramuscularly at a dose of 5x10^10 or 1x10^11 viral particles, either as one shot or as two shots given 56 days apart. Sequencing of the TCRbeta repertoire served to evaluate the specificity and breadth of SARS-CoV-2-reactive T cell receptors following Ad26.COV2.S vaccination. The TCR-sequenced set comprised approximately 32 samples: approximately 19 Ad26.COV2.S vaccine recipients, 5 placebo recipients and 8 SARS-CoV-2 convalescent individuals. Participants in the trial were split at random into five groups of five each, receiving low-dose or high-dose Ad26.COV2.S once or twice, or else placebo on both occasions. Blinding of investigators to trial group allocation was maintained during experiments and outcome assessment.

Reading the label with the study, this specimen's treatment or condition is: about 20 received Ad26.COV2.S at low or high dose, single or two shots; a few received placebo; per-sample allocation not given. For vaccine and placebo recipients, repertoires were sequenced using samples collected on day 63 after the first injection. Cohort 1b enrolled some 25 adults aged 18-55 years at a single site in Boston, USA, between 29 July and 7 August 2020. Ad26.COV2.S was a replication-incompetent adenovirus type 26 vector expressing a prefusion-stabilized SARS-CoV-2 spike protein from the original Wuhan strain. What the research found in general, with its limitations: The study was not powered for comparison of responses between vaccine doses or regimens. After vaccination, substantial breadth of spike-specific CD8+ and CD4+ T cell responses was reported. Spike-specific TCR breadth was higher in Ad26.COV2.S recipients than in placebo recipients (P = 0.0014). According to the authors, total T cell responses may have been underestimated by the TCR breadth and depth analyses. Vaccine and placebo recipients had comparable non-spike TCR breadth, which fits with the vaccine containing only spike.

The immunoSEQ Assay was the method used to sequence TCRbeta CDR3 regions. After extraction, genomic DNA underwent amplification by bias-controlled multiplex PCR, followed by high-throughput sequencing. As for the original processing: To quantify the absolute abundance of every unique TCRbeta CDR3 region, sequences were collapsed and filtered. Usable DNA was measured by amplifying reference genes present in all nucleated cells, and TCRbeta template counts were normalized to that usable DNA to estimate T cell fraction. Repertoire TCRs were annotated as SARS-CoV-2-specific when V gene, CDR3 amino acid sequence and J gene were exactly matched to a known reactive TCR set. The reference SARS-CoV-2 TCR set was obtained from MIRA and was filtered for enrichment in COVID-19-positive ImmuneCODE repertoires, whereby public or cross-reactive TCRs were removed. Using the MIRA antigens, annotated TCRs were further analysed by specific ORF or by position within an ORF. Breadth was defined as the number of annotated unique rearrangements divided by the total number of unique productive rearrangements, and depth was defined as the summed frequency of the annotated unique rearrangements. Two-sided Wilcoxon rank-sum tests were used to compare TCR breadth between groups. The clones in this table, taken by TCRdb from immuneACCESS, are in-frame only. Not every clone is retained; where verified, under half of the shortfall comes from an unresolved V gene, and the cause of the rest is unknown. That table gives V, J and clone size, and the DNA gave D and trimming. For this sample the table gives around 350,000 clones, of which approximately 84% were detected only once. The top ten clonotypes cover 3% to 4% of the sample.

The CDR3 contains 15 residues, cysteine and phenylalanine counted. This entry keeps only the CDR3 DNA: 45 bases, framed from base 1. V is cut back by 1 base and J by 4 bases, with 3 bases in the junction unmatched. The germline V gene (reference sequence) specifies LGHDT as CDR1 and YNNKEL as CDR2. As regards this clone: No antigen is known for it. Nothing much larger sits one base from this clone, and base qualities are not available.

The V and J segments used are TRBV3-1 (or the pseudogene TRBV3-2) and TRBJ1-2, and 10 bases in between align with TRBD1. The receptor was isolated from a person aged 18 to 65 who received the Ad26.COV2.S COVID-19 vaccine or a placebo. The starting material was peripheral blood, obtained in a trial of Ad26.COV2.S vaccine versus placebo. This receptor carries the CDR3 CASSQARDRGYGYTF. The sequenced DNA is TGTGCCAGCAGCCAAGCTCGGGACAGGGGCTATGGCTACACCTTC.